This T cell receptor (beta chain) was recorded in a study of T-cell reconstitution after alpha-beta-depleted transplantation in children. This clonotype came up a few times. Germline V gene lookup returns CDR1 SGHTA and CDR2 FQGNSA. CDR3 size: 16 residues. Deletions cut 0 bases from V and 1 base from J, with 12 bases between. A library of TCRbeta sequences, prepared with unique molecular identifiers, was generated. TCRdb redid the calling of the PCR reads with MiXCR, one entry per CDR3 protein. The table includes about 580,000 distinct CDR3 sequences, 20% to 25% detected once. The sequences come from PBMCs, mostly from graft donor cells, collected 360 days after TCRalphabeta/CD19-depleted stem cell transplant. The gene calls are TRBV7-2 and TRBJ1-1; D gene uncertain. This clonotype was sampled from a boy younger than two who had a stem cell transplant for acute myeloid leukemia, so the T cells may come from the graft donor. The DNA of the CDR3 is TGTGCCAGCAGCTTAGCGATTGGGCCGCCGAACACTGAAGCTTTCTTT. Its translation is CASSLAIGPPNTEAFF.